This TCR beta chain is drawn from a study of PD-1 blockade in mismatch repair-deficient tumors. Whole-study results and caveats: Rapid post-treatment expansion, then contraction, generally preceding radiologic response, marked tumor-resident clones.

V dropped 3 bases and J dropped 4; count of bases not matched to a gene: 3. Germline V gives CDR1 MRHNA, CDR2 SNTAGT. The CDR3 is made up of 15 amino acids. Turning to this clone: What it binds is not known.

The table came from immunoSEQ multiplex PCR; TCRdb's copy has only in-frame clones and leaves some out. Among under 20,000 clones, 82% were seen once, and the ten largest hold roughly 1.4%. The starting material was PBMCs, obtained 52 weeks after starting pembrolizumab. The chain recombines TRBV6-4 with TRBJ1-4, with 9 bases that match TRBD1. The clonotype was recovered from an adult with mismatch repair-deficient cancer. CDR3 amino acids: CASSEGTGFNEKLFF. DNA for the CDR3: TGTGCCAGCAGTGAAGGGACAGGGTTTAATGAAAAACTGTTTTTT.